A few counts support the clone carrying this TCR beta chain. The protocol was immunoSEQ multiplex PCR, while the TCRdb copy is restricted to in-frame clones and leaves out a portion. The data contain about 120,000 clones, over 75% of them singletons. This sample is drawn from a study of blood T cell repertoires in COVID-19. Study as a whole: Material from acute and convalescent COVID-19 was sourced from the United States, Italy and Spain. PBMCs, B-cell-depleted T cells, or T cells were the source of the cDNA or gDNA that made up the material.

CDR1 is SEHNR, CDR2 FQNEAQ, per germline (reference sequence). This CDR3 has 14 amino acids. The J segment lost 2 bases and the V segment lost 6 bases, leaving 4 bases of the junction unmatched. This chain joins TRBV7-9 and TRBJ2-7; 10 bases align to TRBD2. Sequences were obtained from peripheral blood. The receptor's source is a human donor with active COVID-19. The donor label of this sample is uncertain. The chain's CDR3 is CASSGLAEPYEQYF. The CDR3 DNA reads as TGTGCCAGCAGTGGACTAGCGGAGCCCTACGAGCAGTACTTC.